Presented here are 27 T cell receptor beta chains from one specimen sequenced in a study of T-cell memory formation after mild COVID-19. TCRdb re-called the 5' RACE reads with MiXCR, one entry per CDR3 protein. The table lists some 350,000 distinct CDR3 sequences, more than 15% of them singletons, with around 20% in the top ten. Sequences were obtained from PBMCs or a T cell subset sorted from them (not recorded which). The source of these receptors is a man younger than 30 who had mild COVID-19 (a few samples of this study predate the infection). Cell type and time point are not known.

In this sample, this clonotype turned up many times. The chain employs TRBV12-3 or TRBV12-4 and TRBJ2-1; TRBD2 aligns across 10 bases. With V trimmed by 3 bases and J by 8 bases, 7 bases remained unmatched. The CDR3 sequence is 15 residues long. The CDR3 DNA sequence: TGTGCCAGCAGTTTGCAAGCGGGGGGGCCCCATGAGCAGTTCTTC. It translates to CASSLQAGGPHEQFF.

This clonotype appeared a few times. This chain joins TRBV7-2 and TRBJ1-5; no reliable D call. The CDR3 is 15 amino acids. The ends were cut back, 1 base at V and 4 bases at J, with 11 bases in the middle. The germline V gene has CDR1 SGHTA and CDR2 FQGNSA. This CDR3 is CASSLVPGINQPQHF. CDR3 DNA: TGTGCCAGCAGCTTAGTACCTGGTATTAATCAGCCCCAGCATTTT.

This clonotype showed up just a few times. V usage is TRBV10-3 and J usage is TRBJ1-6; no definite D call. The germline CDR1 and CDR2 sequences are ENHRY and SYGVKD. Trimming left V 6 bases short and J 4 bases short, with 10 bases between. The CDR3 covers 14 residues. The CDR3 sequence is CAIRAIRYNSPLHF. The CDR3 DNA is TGTGCCATCAGGGCTATAAGGTATAATTCACCCCTCCACTTT.

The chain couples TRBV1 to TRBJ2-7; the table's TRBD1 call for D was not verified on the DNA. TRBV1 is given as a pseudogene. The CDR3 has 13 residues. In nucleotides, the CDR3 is TGCACCAGCAGCCTGGACAAAGCCCACGAGCAGTACGTC. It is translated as CTSSLDKAHEQYV.

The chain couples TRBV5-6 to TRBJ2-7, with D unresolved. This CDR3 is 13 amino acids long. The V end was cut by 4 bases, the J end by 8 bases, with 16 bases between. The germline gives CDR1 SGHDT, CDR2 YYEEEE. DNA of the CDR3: TGTGCCAGCAGCCTGAGAGAATACACCCAGCAGTACGTC. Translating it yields CASSLREYTQQYV.

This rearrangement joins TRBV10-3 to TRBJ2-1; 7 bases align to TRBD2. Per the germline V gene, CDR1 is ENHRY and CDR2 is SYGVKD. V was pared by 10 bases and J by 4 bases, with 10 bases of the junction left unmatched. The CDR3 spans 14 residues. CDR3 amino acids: CATQVGGGYNEQFF. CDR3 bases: TGTGCCACCCAGGTTGGCGGGGGATACAATGAGCAGTTCTTC.

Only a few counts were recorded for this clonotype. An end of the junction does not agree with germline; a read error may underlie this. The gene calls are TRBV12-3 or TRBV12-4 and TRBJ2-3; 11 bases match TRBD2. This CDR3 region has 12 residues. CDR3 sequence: CASSLAGGMQYF. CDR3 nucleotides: TGTGCCAGCAGTCTAGCGGGGGGTATGCAGTATTTT.

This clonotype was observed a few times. The CDR3 protein is CASSFSLAGAGELFF. The CDR3 DNA reads as TGCGCCAGCAGCTTCTCACTAGCGGGCGCCGGGGAGCTGTTTTTT. V usage is TRBV5-1 and J usage is TRBJ2-2; TRBD2 aligns across 9 bases. The CDR3 contains 15 residues. V shed 2 bases, J shed 6 bases, and the junction held 5 bases outside the gene matches. CDR1 and CDR2 (germline): SGHRS, YFSETQ.

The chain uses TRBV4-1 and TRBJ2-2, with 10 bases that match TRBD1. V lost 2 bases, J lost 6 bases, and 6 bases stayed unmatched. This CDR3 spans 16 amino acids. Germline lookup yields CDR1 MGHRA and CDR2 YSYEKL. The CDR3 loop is CASSQSPGTGAGELFF. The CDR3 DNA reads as TGCGCCAGCAGCCAATCCCCCGGGACAGGGGCCGGGGAGCTGTTTTTT.

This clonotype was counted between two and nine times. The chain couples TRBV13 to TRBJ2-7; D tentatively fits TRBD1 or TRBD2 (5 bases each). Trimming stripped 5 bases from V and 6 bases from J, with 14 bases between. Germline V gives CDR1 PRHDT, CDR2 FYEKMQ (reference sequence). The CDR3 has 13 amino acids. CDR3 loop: CASSRASGPEQYF. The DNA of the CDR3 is TGTGCCAGCAGCAGGGCTTCGGGGCCCGAGCAGTACTTC. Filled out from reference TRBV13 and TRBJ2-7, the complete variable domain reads AAGVIQSPRHLIKEKRETATLKCYPIPRHDTVYWYQQGPGQDPQFLISFYEKMQSDKGSIPDRFSAQQFSDYHSELNMSSLELGDSALYFCASSRASGPEQYFGPGTRLTVT.

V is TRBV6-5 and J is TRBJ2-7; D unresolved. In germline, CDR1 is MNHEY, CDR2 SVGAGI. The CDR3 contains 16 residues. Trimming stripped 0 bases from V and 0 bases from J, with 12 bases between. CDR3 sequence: CASSYSASRSSYEQYF. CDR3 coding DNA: TGTGCCAGCAGTTACTCGGCTAGTCGAAGCTCCTACGAGCAGTACTTC.

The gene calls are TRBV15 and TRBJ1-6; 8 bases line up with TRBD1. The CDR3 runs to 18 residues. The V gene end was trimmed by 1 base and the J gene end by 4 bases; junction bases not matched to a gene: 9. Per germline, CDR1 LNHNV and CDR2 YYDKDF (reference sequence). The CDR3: CATSRANNGQGYNSPLHF. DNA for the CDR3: TGTGCCACCAGCAGAGCCAATAATGGACAGGGTTATAATTCACCCCTCCACTTT.

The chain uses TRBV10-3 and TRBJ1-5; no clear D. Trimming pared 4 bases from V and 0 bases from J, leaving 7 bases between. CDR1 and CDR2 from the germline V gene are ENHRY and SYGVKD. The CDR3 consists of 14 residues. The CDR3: CAISAGFSNQPQHF. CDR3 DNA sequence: TGTGCCATCAGTGCCGGATTTAGCAATCAGCCCCAGCATTTT.

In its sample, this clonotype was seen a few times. The DNA of the CDR3 is TGTGCCAGCAGCAGCGGGACAGGCGGCACTGAAGCTTTCTTT. Translation gives CASSSGTGGTEAFF. The V and J genes are TRBV11-1 and TRBJ1-1; 8 bases match TRBD1. This CDR3 is built from 14 residues. The junction had 6 bases not matched to a gene; V was cut back by 5 bases and J by 4 bases. Per germline, CDR1 SGHAT and CDR2 FQDESV (reference sequence).

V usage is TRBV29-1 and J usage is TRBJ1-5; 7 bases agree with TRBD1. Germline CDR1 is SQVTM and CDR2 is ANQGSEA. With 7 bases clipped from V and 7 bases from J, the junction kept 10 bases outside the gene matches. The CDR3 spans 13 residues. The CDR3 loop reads CSAVSGGGQPQHF. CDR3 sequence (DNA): TGCAGCGCTGTTTCAGGGGGAGGGCAGCCCCAGCATTTT.

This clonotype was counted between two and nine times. CDR3 DNA sequence: TGTGCCAGCAGCCCCCCGGCGGGGAAGGGATTTAATGAGCAGTTCTTC. Translated: CASSPPAGKGFNEQFF. This chain joins TRBV7-9 and TRBJ2-1, with D tentatively TRBD2 (6 bases). The V and J ends lost 5 bases and 7 bases respectively, with 21 bases between them. CDR1 is SEHNR, CDR2 FQNEAQ, per germline (reference sequence). This CDR3 has 16 amino acids.

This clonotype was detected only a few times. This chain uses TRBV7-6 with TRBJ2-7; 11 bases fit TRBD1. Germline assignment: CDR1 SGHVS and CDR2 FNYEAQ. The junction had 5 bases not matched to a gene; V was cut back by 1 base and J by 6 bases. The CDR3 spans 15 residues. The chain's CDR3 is CASSLVGDRGSEQYF. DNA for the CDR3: TGTGCCAGCAGCTTAGTTGGGGACAGGGGGTCCGAGCAGTACTTC.

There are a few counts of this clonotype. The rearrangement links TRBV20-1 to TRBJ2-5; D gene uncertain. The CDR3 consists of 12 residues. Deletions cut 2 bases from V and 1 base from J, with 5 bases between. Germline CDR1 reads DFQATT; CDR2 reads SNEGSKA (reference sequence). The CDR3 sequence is CSARSLQETQYF. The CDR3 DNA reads TGCAGTGCTAGATCCCTCCAAGAGACCCAGTACTTC.

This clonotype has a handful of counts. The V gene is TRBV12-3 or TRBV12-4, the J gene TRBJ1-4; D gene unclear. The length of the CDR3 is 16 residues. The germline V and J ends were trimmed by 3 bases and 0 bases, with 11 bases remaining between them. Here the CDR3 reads CASSLTPPATNEKLFF. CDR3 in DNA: TGTGCCAGCAGTTTGACCCCTCCTGCAACTAATGAAAAACTGTTTTTT.

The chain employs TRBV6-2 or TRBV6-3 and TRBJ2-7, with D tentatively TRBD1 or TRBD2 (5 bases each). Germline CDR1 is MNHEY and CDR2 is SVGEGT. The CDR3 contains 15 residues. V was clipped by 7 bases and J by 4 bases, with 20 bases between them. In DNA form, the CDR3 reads TGTGCCAGCAATTCAGCGGCAGGGCAAAGGTACGAGCAGTACTTC. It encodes CASNSAAGQRYEQYF.

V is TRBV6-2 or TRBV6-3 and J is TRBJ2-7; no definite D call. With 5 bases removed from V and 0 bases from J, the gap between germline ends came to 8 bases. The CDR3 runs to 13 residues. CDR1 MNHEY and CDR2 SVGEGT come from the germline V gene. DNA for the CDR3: TGTGCCAGCAGTCCACACAGCTCCTACGAGCAGTACGTC. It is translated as CASSPHSSYEQYV.

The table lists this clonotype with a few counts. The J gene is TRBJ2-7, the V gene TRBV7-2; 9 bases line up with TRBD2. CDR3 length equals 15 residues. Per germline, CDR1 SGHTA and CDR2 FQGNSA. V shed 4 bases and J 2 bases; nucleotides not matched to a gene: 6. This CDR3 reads CASSSNSGGTYEQYF. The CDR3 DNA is TGTGCCAGCAGCTCCAATAGCGGGGGAACCTACGAGCAGTACTTC.

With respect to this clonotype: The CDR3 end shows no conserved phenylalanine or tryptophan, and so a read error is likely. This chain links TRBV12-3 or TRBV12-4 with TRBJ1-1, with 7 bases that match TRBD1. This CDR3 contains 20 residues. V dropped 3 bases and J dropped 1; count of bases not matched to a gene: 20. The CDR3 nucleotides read TGTGCCAGCAGTTTTCGGACGGTCCTGACAGGGACCTTGAAGAACACTGAAGCTTTCCTT. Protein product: CASSFRTVLTGTLKNTEAFL.

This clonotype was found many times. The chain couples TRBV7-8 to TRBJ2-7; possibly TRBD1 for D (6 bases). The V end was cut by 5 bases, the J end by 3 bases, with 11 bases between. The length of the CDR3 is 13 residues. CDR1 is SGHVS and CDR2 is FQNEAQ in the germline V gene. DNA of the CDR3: TGTGCCAGCAGCCTGGACAGCCTCTACGAGCAGTACGTC. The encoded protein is CASSLDSLYEQYV.

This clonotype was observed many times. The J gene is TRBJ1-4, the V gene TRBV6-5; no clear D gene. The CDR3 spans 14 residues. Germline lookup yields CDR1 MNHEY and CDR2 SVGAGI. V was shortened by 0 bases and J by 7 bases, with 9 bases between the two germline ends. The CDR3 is CASSYSQTREKLFF. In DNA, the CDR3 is TGTGCCAGCAGTTACTCACAGACGCGTGAAAAACTGTTTTTT.

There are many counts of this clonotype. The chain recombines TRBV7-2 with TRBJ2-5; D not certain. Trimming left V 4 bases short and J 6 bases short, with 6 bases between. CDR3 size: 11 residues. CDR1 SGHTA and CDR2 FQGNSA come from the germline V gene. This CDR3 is CASSSGKTQYF. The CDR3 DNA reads TGTGCCAGCAGCTCTGGGAAGACCCAGTACTTC.

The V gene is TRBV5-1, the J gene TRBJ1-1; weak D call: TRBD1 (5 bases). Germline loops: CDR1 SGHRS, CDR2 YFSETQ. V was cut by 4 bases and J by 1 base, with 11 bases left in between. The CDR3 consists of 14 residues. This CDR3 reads CASSASQGNTEAFF. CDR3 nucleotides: TGCGCCAGCAGCGCGTCTCAGGGGAACACTGAAGCTTTCTTT.